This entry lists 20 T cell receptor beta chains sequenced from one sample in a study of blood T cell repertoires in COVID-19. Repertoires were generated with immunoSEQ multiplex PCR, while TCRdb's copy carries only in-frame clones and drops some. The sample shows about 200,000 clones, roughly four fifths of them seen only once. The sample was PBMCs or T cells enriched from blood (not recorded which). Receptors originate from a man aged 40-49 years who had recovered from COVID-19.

The CDR3 DNA is TGTGCCAGCAGCTTCGTAAGCTCTTCAGAAAAACTGTTTTTT. It translates to CASSFVSSSEKLFF. The rearrangement links TRBV7-2 to TRBJ1-4, with D uncertain. Trimming took off 3 bases at V and 8 bases at J, with 13 bases between the two ends. The CDR3 totals 14 residues. Germline V gives CDR1 SGHTA, CDR2 FQGNSA.

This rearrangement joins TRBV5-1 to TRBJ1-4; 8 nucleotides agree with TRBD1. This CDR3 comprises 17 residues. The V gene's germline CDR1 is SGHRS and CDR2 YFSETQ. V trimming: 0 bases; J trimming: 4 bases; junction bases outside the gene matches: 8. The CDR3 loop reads CASSLVQGAGYNEKLFF. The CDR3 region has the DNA TGCGCCAGCAGCTTGGTGCAGGGGGCAGGTTATAATGAAAAACTGTTTTTT.

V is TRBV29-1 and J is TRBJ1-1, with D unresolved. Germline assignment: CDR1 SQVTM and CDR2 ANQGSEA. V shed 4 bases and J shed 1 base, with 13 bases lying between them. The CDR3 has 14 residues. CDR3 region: CSVGQVPPNTEAFF. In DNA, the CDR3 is TGCAGCGTTGGGCAGGTGCCCCCGAACACTGAAGCTTTCTTT.

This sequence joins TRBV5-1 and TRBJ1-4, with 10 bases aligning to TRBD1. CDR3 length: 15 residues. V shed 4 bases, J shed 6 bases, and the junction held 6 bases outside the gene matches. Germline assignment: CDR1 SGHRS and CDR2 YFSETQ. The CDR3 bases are TGCGCCAGCAGCCCCGCCGGGACAGGGGATGAAAAACTGTTTTTT. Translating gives CASSPAGTGDEKLFF.

CDR3 sequence: CASSSNLRTEKLFF. The CDR3 DNA follows: TGCGCCAGCAGCTCAAACCTACGAACTGAAAAACTGTTTTTT. The V gene is TRBV5-1, the J gene TRBJ1-4; D unresolved. CDR3 length: 14 amino acids. The V and J ends lost 3 bases and 7 bases respectively, with 13 bases between them. Germline lookup yields CDR1 SGHRS and CDR2 YFSETQ.

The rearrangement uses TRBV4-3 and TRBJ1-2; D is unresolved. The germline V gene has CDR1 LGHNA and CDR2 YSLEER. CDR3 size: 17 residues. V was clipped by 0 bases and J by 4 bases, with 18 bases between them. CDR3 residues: CASSQDPVGREGYGYTF. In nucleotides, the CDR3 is TGCGCCAGCAGCCAAGATCCCGTTGGTCGGGAGGGCTATGGCTACACCTTC.

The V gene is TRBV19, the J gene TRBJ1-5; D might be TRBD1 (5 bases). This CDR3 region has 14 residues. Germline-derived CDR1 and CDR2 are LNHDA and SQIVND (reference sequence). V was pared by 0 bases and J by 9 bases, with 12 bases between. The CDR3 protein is CASSIDLGAVPQHF. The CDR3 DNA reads TGTGCCAGTAGTATAGATCTAGGGGCAGTGCCCCAGCATTTT.

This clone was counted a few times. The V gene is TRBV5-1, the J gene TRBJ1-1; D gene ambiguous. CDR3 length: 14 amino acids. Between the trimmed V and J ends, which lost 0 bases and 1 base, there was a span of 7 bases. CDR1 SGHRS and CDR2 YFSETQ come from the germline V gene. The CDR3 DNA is TGCGCCAGCAGCTTGGTCACAGCGAACACTGAAGCTTTCTTT. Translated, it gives CASSLVTANTEAFF.

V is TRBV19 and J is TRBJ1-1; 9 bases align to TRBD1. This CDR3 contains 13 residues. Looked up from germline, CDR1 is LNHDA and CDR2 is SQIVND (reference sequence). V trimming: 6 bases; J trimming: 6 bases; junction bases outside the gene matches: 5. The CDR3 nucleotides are TGTGCCAGTAGCGAATGGACAGGGGCTGAAGCTTTCTTT. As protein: CASSEWTGAEAFF.

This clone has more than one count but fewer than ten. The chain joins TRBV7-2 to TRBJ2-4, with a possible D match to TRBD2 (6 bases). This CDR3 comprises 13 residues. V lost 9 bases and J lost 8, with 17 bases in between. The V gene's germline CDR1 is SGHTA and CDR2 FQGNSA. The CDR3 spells CASQLVSGDIQYF. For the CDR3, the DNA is TGTGCCAGTCAGCTTGTGTCGGGGGACATTCAGTACTTC.

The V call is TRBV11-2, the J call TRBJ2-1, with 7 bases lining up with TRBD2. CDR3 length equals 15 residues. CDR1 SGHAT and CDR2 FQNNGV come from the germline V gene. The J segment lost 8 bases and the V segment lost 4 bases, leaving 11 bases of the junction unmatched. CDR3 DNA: TGTGCCAGCAGCTCGTCCGGACTAGGGTTTTATGAGCAGTTCTTC. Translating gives CASSSSGLGFYEQFF.

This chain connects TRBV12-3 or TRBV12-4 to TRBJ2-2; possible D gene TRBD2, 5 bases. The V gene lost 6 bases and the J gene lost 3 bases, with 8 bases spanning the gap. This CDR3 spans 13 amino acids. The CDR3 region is CASRGEDTGELFF. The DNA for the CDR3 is TGTGCCAGCAGGGGAGAGGACACCGGGGAGCTGTTTTTT.

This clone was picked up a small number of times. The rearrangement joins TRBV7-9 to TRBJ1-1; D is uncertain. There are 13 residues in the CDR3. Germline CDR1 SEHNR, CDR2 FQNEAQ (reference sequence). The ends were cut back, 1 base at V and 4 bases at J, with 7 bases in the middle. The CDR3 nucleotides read TGTGCCAGCAGCTTAGGCGGGGTCACTGAAGCTTTCTTT. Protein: CASSLGGVTEAFF.

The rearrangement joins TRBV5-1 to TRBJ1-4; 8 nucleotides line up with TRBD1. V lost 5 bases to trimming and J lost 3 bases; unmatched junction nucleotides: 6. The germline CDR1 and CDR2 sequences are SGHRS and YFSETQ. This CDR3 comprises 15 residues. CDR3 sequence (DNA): TGCGCCAGCAGGGGGACAGGTCCGGCTAATGAAAAACTGTTTTTT. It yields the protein CASRGTGPANEKLFF.

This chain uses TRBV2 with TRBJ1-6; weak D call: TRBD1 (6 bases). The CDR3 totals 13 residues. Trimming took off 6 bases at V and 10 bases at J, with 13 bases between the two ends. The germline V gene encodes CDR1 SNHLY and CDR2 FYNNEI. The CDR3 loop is CASRGDNGSPLHF. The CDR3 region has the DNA TGTGCCAGCAGGGGGGACAATGGGTCACCCCTCCACTTT.

DNA of the CDR3: TGCGCCAGCAGCCAATCAAACAGGGGTAACTATGGCTACACCTTC. It codes for CASSQSNRGNYGYTF. The chain couples TRBV4-3 to TRBJ1-2; TRBD1 matches 7 bases. Germline V CDR1 and CDR2: LGHNA, YSLEER. With 2 bases clipped from V and 1 base from J, the junction kept 4 bases outside the gene matches. The CDR3 runs to 15 residues.

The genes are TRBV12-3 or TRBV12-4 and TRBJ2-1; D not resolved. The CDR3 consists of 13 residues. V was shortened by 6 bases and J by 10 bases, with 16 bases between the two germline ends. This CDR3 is CASSPFEDGEQFF. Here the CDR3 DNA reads TGTGCCAGCAGCCCTTTTGAGGATGGCGAGCAGTTCTTC.

The CDR3 region has the DNA TGTGCCACCGGCGGGTATGAGCAGTTCTTC. Translation gives CATGGYEQFF. J is TRBJ2-1 and V is TRBV12-3 or TRBV12-4; possible D gene TRBD2, 5 bases. V lost 10 bases and J 8 bases, leaving 9 bases between the germline ends. The CDR3 spans 10 residues.

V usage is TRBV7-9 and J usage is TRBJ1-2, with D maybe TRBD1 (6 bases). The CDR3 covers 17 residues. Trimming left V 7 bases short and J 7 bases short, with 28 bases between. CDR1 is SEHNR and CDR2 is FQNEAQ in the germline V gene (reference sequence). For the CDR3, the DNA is TGTGCCAGCAACACCCCCCGCTCACAGGGTTATAGTGGTGGCTACACCTTC. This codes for CASNTPRSQGYSGGYTF.

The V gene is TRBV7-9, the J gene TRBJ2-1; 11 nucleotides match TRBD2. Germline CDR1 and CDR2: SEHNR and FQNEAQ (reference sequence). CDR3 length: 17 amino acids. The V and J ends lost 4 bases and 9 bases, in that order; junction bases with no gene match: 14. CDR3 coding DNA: TGTGCCAGCAGCTCCACTTCCTTACTAGCGGGGGCCGGTGAGCAGTTCTTC. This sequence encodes CASSSTSLLAGAGEQFF. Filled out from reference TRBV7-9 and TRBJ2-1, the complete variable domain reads DTGVSQNPRHKITKRGQNVTFRCDPISEHNRLYWYRQTLGQGPEFLTYFQNEAQLEKSRLLSDRFSAERPKGSFSTLEIQRTEQGDSAMYLCASSSTSLLAGAGEQFFGPGTRLTVL.